A single T cell receptor (beta chain) is shown here with its context. The antigen remains unidentified. Through a sample-barcoded 5' primer and a J-beta primer mix, a second PCR was run for about 6 to 11 cycles. TCRdb used MiXCR to reprocess the 5' RACE reads, holding one entry per CDR3 protein. The table lists more than 1.4 million distinct CDR3 sequences, around two fifths of them singletons. No fewer than 7 million PBMCs went into each sample. Samples each had at least 6 micrograms of total RNA extracted. CDR1 and CDR2 from the germline V gene are SEHNR and FQNEAQ (reference sequence). CDR3 length equals 18 residues. This entry is derived from a study of blood T cells in healthy people across ages. General study points: Diversity of TCR beta correlated strongly with naive T cell percentage. Roughly linearly, TCR beta diversity per million T cells fell as age increased.

This TCR derives from a woman under 30 in good health. Sample: blood. The rearrangement joins TRBV7-9 to TRBJ2-7; the D call may be TRBD1 or TRBD2 (6 bases each). The end of the DNA is better explained by TRBJ2-4, so the J call may be wrong. This CDR3 is CASSLYQGLTGSDGIQYF. For the CDR3, the DNA is TGTGCCAGCAGCCTATACCAGGGACTGACAGGATCGGACGGCATTCAGTACTTC.